One T cell receptor (beta chain) is described in this entry. The data originate from a study of OX40 agonist ivuxolimab in advanced cancers. Across the study: Patients were dosed with the agonistic anti-OX40 (CD134) antibody ivuxolimab.

The V gene lost 1 base and the J gene lost 9 bases, with 13 bases spanning the gap. CDR1 SNHLY and CDR2 FYNNEI come from the germline V gene. The length of the CDR3 is 14 residues. The method was immunoSEQ multiplex PCR; TCRdb's version includes in-frame clones alone and lacks a portion of them. The sample yields about 73,000 clones, 90% seen once. The origin of this receptor is an adult with an advanced solid tumor such as melanoma, head and neck, liver or kidney cancer. This material consisted of CD4+ or CD8+ T cells sorted from blood, taken in a trial of the OX40 agonist ivuxolimab. The rearrangement links TRBV2 to TRBJ1-3; D perhaps matches TRBD1 (6 bases). CDR3 sequence: CASSEGRGWFTIYF. As DNA, the CDR3 is TGTGCCAGCAGTGAAGGCAGGGGATGGTTCACCATATATTTT.